These 20 T cell receptor beta chains share one sample of origin, sequenced in a study of neoadjuvant anti-PD-1 for oral cavity cancer. The table came from immunoSEQ multiplex PCR; TCRdb's copy has only in-frame clones and leaves some out. The sample lists 11,000 to 15,000 clones; 76% were seen once. Stated time point: after neoadjuvant nivolumab, at surgical resection. The sample in question was PBMCs, obtained after nivolumab (anti-PD-1) treatment. The origin of the receptors is a person between 35 and 79 years old with oral cavity squamous cell carcinoma.

The CDR3 DNA sequence: TGTGCCAGCAGTTCCTTCCGGGATGGCTACACCTTC. This sequence encodes CASSSFRDGYTF. V and J are TRBV27 and TRBJ1-2; D gene unclear. CDR1 is MNHEY, CDR2 SMNVEV, per germline (reference sequence). Deletions cut 4 bases from V and 6 bases from J, with 9 bases between. The CDR3 spans 12 residues.

This chain joins TRBV11-2 and TRBJ2-7, with D maybe TRBD1 (8 bases). The germline V gene encodes CDR1 SGHAT and CDR2 FQNNGV. V was pared by 6 bases and J by 6 bases, with 18 bases between. There are 14 residues in the CDR3. CDR3 in amino acids: CASRTGGGEGEQYF. The DNA of the CDR3 is TGTGCCAGCAGAACAGGGGGGGGTGAGGGCGAGCAGTACTTC.

The chain has TRBV7-8 and TRBJ1-2; 7 bases match TRBD1. The CDR3 is made up of 13 amino acids. V dropped 5 bases and J dropped 3; count of bases not matched to a gene: 3. CDR1 and CDR2 (germline): SGHVS, FQNEAQ. CDR3 nucleotides: TGTGCCAGCAGCACTGACAGGGACTATGGCTACACCTTC. Translation: CASSTDRDYGYTF.

This clone was seen only a few times. The chain has TRBV7-9 and TRBJ1-2; no firm D call. The ends were cut back, 3 bases at V and 8 bases at J, with 16 bases in the middle. The CDR3 extends over 14 amino acids. CDR1 SEHNR and CDR2 FQNEAQ come from the germline V gene (reference sequence). CDR3 sequence reads: CASSFLDRTRGYTF. The CDR3 DNA reads as TGTGCCAGCAGCTTTCTGGACCGGACCCGGGGCTACACCTTC.

CDR3 nucleotides: TGTGCCAGCAGCCAAGATCGGGCAGGGGGCGCTTACAATGAGCAGTTCTTC. Protein sequence: CASSQDRAGGAYNEQFF. The V gene is TRBV4-2, the J gene TRBJ2-1; 8 bases align to TRBD1. V dropped 0 bases and J dropped 4; count of bases not matched to a gene: 8. Germline assignment: CDR1 LGHNA and CDR2 YNFKEQ. This CDR3 spans 17 amino acids.

The chain recombines TRBV7-9 with TRBJ1-1; a possible D gene is TRBD1 (5 bases). Germline CDR1 is SEHNR and CDR2 is FQNEAQ (reference sequence). Trimming stripped 9 bases from V and 10 bases from J, with 18 bases between. CDR3 length: 12 amino acids. CDR3 protein: CASKEGIQGAFF. The CDR3 nucleotides read TGTGCCAGTAAGGAGGGGATCCAGGGAGCTTTCTTT.

The chain has TRBV2 and TRBJ1-2; D may be TRBD1 (6 bases). This CDR3 is 13 amino acids long. The ends were cut back, 3 bases at V and 4 bases at J, with 9 bases in the middle. Per the germline V gene, CDR1 is SNHLY and CDR2 is FYNNEI. CDR3 coding DNA: TGTGCCAGCAGTGAGCGACAGGTCTATGGCTACACCTTC. This codes for CASSERQVYGYTF.

This rearrangement joins TRBV9 to TRBJ2-3, with 7 bases aligning to TRBD1. The CDR3 length is 15 residues. The junction had 3 bases not matched to a gene; V was cut back by 2 bases and J by 0 bases. CDR1 is SGDLS and CDR2 is YYNGEE in the germline V gene. This CDR3 reads CASSVGQTSTDTQYF. Written as DNA, the CDR3 is TGTGCCAGCAGCGTGGGACAGACTAGCACAGATACGCAGTATTTT.

V and J are TRBV15 and TRBJ2-5; D not certain. Germline V gene sequence: CDR1 LNHNV, CDR2 YYDKDF (reference sequence). Deletions cut 0 bases from V and 0 bases from J, with 5 bases between. The CDR3 sequence is 14 residues long. This chain's CDR3 is CATSRDGYQETQYF. CDR3 coding DNA: TGTGCCACCAGCAGAGATGGGTACCAAGAGACCCAGTACTTC.

The chain recombines TRBV5-4 with TRBJ1-1, with 7 bases lining up with TRBD1. V was pared by 4 bases and J by 0 bases, with 3 bases of the junction left unmatched. This CDR3 has 14 amino acids. Germline-derived CDR1 and CDR2 are SGHNT and YYREEE (reference sequence). The CDR3 DNA is TGTGCCAGCAGCCTAGGGGGCGTGAACACTGAAGCTTTCTTT. This codes for CASSLGGVNTEAFF.

Here the CDR3 reads CASSMFLAVSYNEQFF. The CDR3 nucleotides read TGTGCCAGTAGTATGTTTCTAGCGGTCTCCTACAATGAGCAGTTCTTC. The V gene is TRBV19, the J gene TRBJ2-1, with TRBD2 matching 7 bases. With V trimmed by 3 bases and J by 0 bases, 5 bases remained unmatched. This CDR3 contains 16 residues. Germline V gives CDR1 LNHDA, CDR2 SQIVND (reference sequence).

The rearrangement links TRBV7-8 to TRBJ1-4; perhaps TRBD1 as D (6 bases). The V end was cut by 10 bases, the J end by 7 bases, with 22 bases between. Germline CDR1 reads SGHVS; CDR2 reads FQNEAQ. CDR3 length: 15 amino acids. The CDR3 coding sequence is TGTGCCATCAAGGCGCTGACAGGCCATGCTGAAAAACTGTTTTTT. Its protein is CAIKALTGHAEKLFF.

The chain uses TRBV6-5 and TRBJ1-2; TRBD1 agrees at 9 bases. Trimming took 5 bases from V and 4 from J; bases not matched to a gene: 8. Germline V gives CDR1 MNHEY, CDR2 SVGAGI. The CDR3 contains 15 residues. DNA for the CDR3: TGTGCCAGCAGTGCTTCCGGGACAGGGACCTATGGCTACACCTTC. The encoded protein is CASSASGTGTYGYTF.

This rearrangement joins TRBV5-1 to TRBJ2-3; D is unclear. Trimming removed 0 bases at V and 4 bases at J, with 9 bases between. The germline V gene encodes CDR1 SGHRS and CDR2 YFSETQ. The CDR3 has 14 residues. Here the CDR3 DNA reads TGCGCCAGCAGCTTGGATGCAGCCTCAGATACGCAGTATTTT. Its translation: CASSLDAASDTQYF.

This chain connects TRBV19 to TRBJ2-1, with a possible D match to TRBD2 (7 bases). Germline CDR1 LNHDA, CDR2 SQIVND (reference sequence). V lost 7 bases, J lost 4 bases, and 17 bases lay in between. CDR3 length equals 15 residues. DNA for the CDR3: TGTGCCAGTAACGACCCCAGGGGACTATACAATGAGCAGTTCTTC. Amino acids: CASNDPRGLYNEQFF.

J is TRBJ1-5 and V is TRBV7-2, with 11 nucleotides matching TRBD1. The CDR3 contains 15 residues. Germline V gene lookup returns CDR1 SGHTA and CDR2 FQGNSA. J was trimmed by 2 bases and V by 4 bases; bases with no gene match: 1. Here the CDR3 reads CASSWGQGGNQPQHF. The CDR3 DNA reads as TGTGCCAGCAGCTGGGGACAGGGGGGCAATCAGCCCCAGCATTTT.

The chain carries TRBV9 and TRBJ2-5; D call uncertain. The V gene lost 1 base and the J gene lost 4 bases, with 2 bases spanning the gap. CDR3 size: 11 residues. Germline values: CDR1 SGDLS, CDR2 YYNGEE. CDR3 in DNA: TGTGCCAGCAGCGTAACAGAGACCCAGTACTTC. It encodes CASSVTETQYF.

The chain is built from TRBV27 and TRBJ2-2, with 10 nucleotides matching TRBD2. Per germline, CDR1 MNHEY and CDR2 SMNVEV (reference sequence). Trimming took 4 bases from V and 5 from J; bases not matched to a gene: 4. The CDR3 loop spans 15 amino acids. The CDR3 coding sequence is TGTGCCAGCAGTTCCCTAGCGGGGGTAACCGGGGAGCTGTTTTTT. Amino acid sequence: CASSSLAGVTGELFF.

The chain uses TRBV2 and TRBJ2-2; possibly TRBD1 for D (5 bases). Trimming took 3 bases from V and 5 from J, leaving 16 bases between them. Germline values: CDR1 SNHLY, CDR2 FYNNEI. The length of the CDR3 is 16 residues. In DNA form, the CDR3 reads TGTGCCAGCAGTGATTCTGGGGCAGCCATGACCGGGGAGCTGTTTTTT. Its protein product is CASSDSGAAMTGELFF.

This clone came up a few times. The chain is built from TRBV6-5 and TRBJ1-2, with 8 bases identical to TRBD1. The ends lost 5 bases at V and 7 bases at J; junction bases unmatched: 9. The CDR3 length is 14 residues. Germline-derived CDR1 and CDR2 are MNHEY and SVGAGI. The CDR3 protein is CASSPPQGEGGYTF. As DNA, the CDR3 is TGTGCCAGCAGTCCCCCACAGGGGGAGGGTGGCTACACCTTC.